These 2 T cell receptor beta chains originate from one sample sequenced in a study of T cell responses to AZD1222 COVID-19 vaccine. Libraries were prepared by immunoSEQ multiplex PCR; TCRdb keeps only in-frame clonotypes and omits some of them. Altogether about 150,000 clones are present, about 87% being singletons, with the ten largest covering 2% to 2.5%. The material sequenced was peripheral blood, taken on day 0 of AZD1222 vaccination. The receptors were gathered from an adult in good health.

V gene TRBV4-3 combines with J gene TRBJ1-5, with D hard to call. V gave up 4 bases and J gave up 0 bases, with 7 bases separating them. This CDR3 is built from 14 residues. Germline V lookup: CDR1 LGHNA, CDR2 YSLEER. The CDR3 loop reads CASSPRYSNQPQHF. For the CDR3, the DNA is TGCGCCAGCAGCCCCAGGTATAGCAATCAGCCCCAGCATTTT.

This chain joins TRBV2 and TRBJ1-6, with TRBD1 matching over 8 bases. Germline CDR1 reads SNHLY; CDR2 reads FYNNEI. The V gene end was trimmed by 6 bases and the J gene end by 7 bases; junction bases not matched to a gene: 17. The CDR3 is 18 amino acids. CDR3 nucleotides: TGTGCCAGCAGCCGGGCGGGCAGGGGGCAATTGAGAAATTCACCCCTCCACTTT. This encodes CASSRAGRGQLRNSPLHF.